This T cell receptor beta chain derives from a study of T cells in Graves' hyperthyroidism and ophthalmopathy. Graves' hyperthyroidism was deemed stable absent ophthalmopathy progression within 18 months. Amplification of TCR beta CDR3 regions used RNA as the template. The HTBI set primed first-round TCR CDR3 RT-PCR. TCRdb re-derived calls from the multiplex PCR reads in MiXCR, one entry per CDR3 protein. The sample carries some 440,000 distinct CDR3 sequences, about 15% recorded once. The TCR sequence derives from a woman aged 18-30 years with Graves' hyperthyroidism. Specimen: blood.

Here the CDR3 reads CSASGDSNSYEQYF. CDR3 coding DNA: TGCAGTGCTAGCGGGGACAGTAATTCCTACGAGCAGTACTTC. V gene TRBV20-1 combines with J gene TRBJ2-7, with TRBD1 matching over 7 bases. The CDR3 is 14 residues long. J lost 1 base, V lost 3 bases, and 6 bases had no gene match. Germline V CDR1 and CDR2: DFQATT, SNEGSKA (reference sequence).